The 21 T cell receptor beta chains presented below share a single source sample, sequenced in a study of cytomegalovirus exposure and HLA in healthy donors. PCR was performed using 60 Vbeta and 13 Jbeta primers. Sequencing used immunoSEQ multiplex PCR; TCRdb keeps in-frame clones, though not all of them. The sample consists of about 190,000 clones, approximately 80% of them appearing once. Sequencing input: PBMCs. These receptors all stem from a woman aged 18-35 years in good health and CMV-seropositive.

CDR3 nucleotide sequence: TGTGCCTGGAGTACAGGGAATCTTATTACCTACGAGCAGTACTTC. It yields the protein CAWSTGNLITYEQYF. This sequence joins TRBV30 and TRBJ2-5; D is possibly TRBD1 (6 bases). The J call may not be correct, given that the DNA end is closer to TRBJ2-7. In germline, CDR1 is GTSNPN, CDR2 SVGIG (reference sequence). This CDR3 has 15 residues.

Notes on this clone: The sample carries other DNA sequences with the same CDR3. This chain links TRBV27 with TRBJ1-1; D remains ambiguous. The CDR3 has 13 amino acids. V was clipped by 2 bases and J by 1 base, with 5 bases between them. The germline CDR1 and CDR2 sequences are MNHEY and SMNVEV (reference sequence). DNA of the CDR3: TGTGCCAGCAGTTTAGGAGGGAACACTGAAGCTTTCTTT. Translation gives CASSLGGNTEAFF.

The V and J genes are TRBV2 and TRBJ1-5; tentatively, D is TRBD1 (5 bases). Between the trimmed V and J ends, which lost 8 bases and 10 bases, there was a span of 15 bases. This CDR3 is 12 amino acids long. The germline V gene has CDR1 SNHLY and CDR2 FYNNEI. The CDR3 reads CASAEGSSPQHF. The CDR3 DNA is TGTGCCAGCGCGGAGGGGAGCAGCCCCCAGCATTTT.

This rearrangement joins TRBV6-1 to TRBJ2-5; maybe TRBD1 (5 bases). Germline loops: CDR1 MNHNS, CDR2 SASEGT. The CDR3 has 14 amino acids. V dropped 1 base and J dropped 4 bases, with 10 bases sitting between them. The CDR3 reads CASSEGQGVETQYF. The CDR3 DNA reads TGTGCCAGCAGTGAAGGGCAGGGTGTAGAGACCCAGTACTTC.

The V call is TRBV6-4, the J call TRBJ1-2, with D maybe TRBD1 (5 bases). The CDR3 is 15 residues long. The V end was cut by 3 bases, the J end by 0 bases, with 11 bases between. CDR1 is MRHNA and CDR2 is SNTAGT in the germline V gene. The CDR3 spells CASSETGGANYGYTF. In DNA, the CDR3 is TGTGCCAGCAGTGAAACCGGGGGAGCTAACTATGGCTACACCTTC.

The V call is TRBV2, the J call TRBJ1-2, with D possibly being TRBD1 (6 bases). This CDR3 contains 14 residues. Germline assignment: CDR1 SNHLY and CDR2 FYNNEI. Trimming took 7 bases from V and 4 from J, leaving 16 bases between them. In DNA form, the CDR3 reads TGTGCCAGCATCCCCGGGGACAACCTCTATGGCTACACCTTC. It is translated as CASIPGDNLYGYTF.

The CDR3: CASSLRDTEAFF. The CDR3 nucleotides read TGTGCCAGCAGCTTGAGGGACACTGAAGCTTTCTTT. The chain is built from TRBV7-2 and TRBJ1-1; D ambiguous. The CDR3 consists of 12 residues. Trimming stripped 3 bases from V and 3 bases from J, with 5 bases between. Germline CDR1 is SGHTA and CDR2 is FQGNSA.

The chain is built from TRBV4-2 and TRBJ1-1; D ambiguous. V lost 1 base to trimming and J lost 4 bases, with 7 bases between them. Germline CDR1 is LGHNA and CDR2 is YNFKEQ. The CDR3 loop spans 13 amino acids. The CDR3 loop reads CASSQGGVTEAFF. In nucleotides, the CDR3 is TGTGCCAGCAGCCAAGGGGGAGTCACTGAAGCTTTCTTT.

This rearrangement joins TRBV6-1 to TRBJ1-2, with D possibly TRBD1 on 6 matching bases. V gave up 0 bases and J gave up 0 bases, with 17 bases separating them. Germline CDR1 is MNHNS and CDR2 is SASEGT. This CDR3 is built from 18 residues. For the CDR3, the DNA is TGTGCCAGCAGTGAAGCGGGGGTCGGACAGTTTTCTAACTATGGCTACACCTTC. Translation gives CASSEAGVGQFSNYGYTF.

In this sample, this clone turned up a few times. The chain has TRBV6-6 and TRBJ1-1; maybe TRBD1 (5 bases). CDR3 length: 15 amino acids. Germline loops: CDR1 MNHNY, CDR2 SVGAGI (reference sequence). With 0 bases removed from V and 4 bases from J, the gap between germline ends came to 12 bases. CDR3 nucleotide sequence: TGTGCCAGCAGTTACTCTGGAGGGGCTGGCACTGAAGCTTTCTTT. Translated, it gives CASSYSGGAGTEAFF.

The rearrangement uses TRBV2 and TRBJ1-1; TRBD1 aligns across 7 bases. The V segment lost 5 bases and the J segment 0 bases; nucleotides outside the gene matches: 3. The CDR3 spans 14 residues. The V gene's germline CDR1 is SNHLY and CDR2 FYNNEI. This chain's CDR3 is CASSPDRMNTEAFF. The CDR3 bases are TGTGCCAGCAGTCCGGACAGGATGAACACTGAAGCTTTCTTT.

The rearrangement links TRBV6-6 to TRBJ1-1; D unresolved. Germline CDR1 and CDR2: MNHNY and SVGAGI (reference sequence). This CDR3 has 14 amino acids. The V and J ends lost 4 bases and 6 bases respectively, with 15 bases between them. CDR3 coding DNA: TGTGCCAGCAGTTTTTGGGCCTGGGGAGCTGAAGCTTTCTTT. Protein sequence: CASSFWAWGAEAFF.

V is TRBV6-4 and J is TRBJ2-3; D uncertain. Germline CDR1 reads MRHNA; CDR2 reads SNTAGT. The CDR3 totals 13 residues. Trimming removed 4 bases from V and 0 bases from J, with 5 bases in between. CDR3 in amino acids: CASSVSSTDTQYF. The CDR3, as DNA: TGTGCCAGCAGTGTTTCTAGCACAGATACGCAGTATTTT.

The chain recombines TRBV7-3 with TRBJ2-3, with 10 positions matching TRBD2. The CDR3 sequence is 14 residues long. V lost 6 bases, J lost 6 bases, and 6 bases stayed unmatched. The V gene's germline CDR1 is SGHTA and CDR2 FQGTGA. The CDR3 reads CASSLAGVKDTQYF. CDR3 DNA sequence: TGTGCCAGCAGTCTAGCGGGGGTGAAGGATACGCAGTATTTT.

The J gene is TRBJ2-2, the V gene TRBV9, with a tentative D call TRBD1 (5 bases). Trimming cost V 0 bases and J 5 bases, with 11 bases left between them. This CDR3 is built from 15 residues. From germline, CDR1 is SGDLS and CDR2 YYNGEE. CDR3 sequence reads: CASSVVSGQTGELFF. The CDR3 DNA sequence: TGTGCCAGCAGCGTAGTGTCAGGGCAGACCGGGGAGCTGTTTTTT.

The chain employs TRBV6-6 and TRBJ2-3; D might be TRBD2 (7 bases). Germline CDR1 MNHNY, CDR2 SVGAGI (reference sequence). V dropped 7 bases and J dropped 4 bases, with 18 bases sitting between them. The CDR3 has 15 amino acids. CDR3 in DNA: TGTGCCAGCATTCCCTCCCGGGGGGCGGCAGATACGCAGTATTTT. This encodes CASIPSRGAADTQYF.

In the case of this clone: Germline is not matched at one junction end, which may reflect a read error. The chain links TRBV11-3 to TRBJ2-3; 8 bases are a match to TRBD1. CDR1 and CDR2 from the germline V gene are SGHNT and YENEEA. The CDR3 has 14 amino acids. For the CDR3, the DNA is TGTGCCAGCAGCTTTGACAGGGGCACAGATACGCAATATTTT. This sequence encodes CASSFDRGTDTQYF. Filled out from reference TRBV11-3 and TRBJ2-3, the complete variable domain reads EAGVVQSPRYKIIEKKQPVAFWCNPISGHNTLYWYLQNLGQGPELLIRYENEEAVDDSQLPKDRFSAERLKGVDSTLKIQPAELGDSAVYLCASSFDRGTDTQYFGPGTRLTVL.

This clone was observed once. The CDR3 coding sequence is TGCGCCAGCAGCCAATTCCTAGGTCCTAACTATGGCTACACCTTC. Amino acid sequence: CASSQFLGPNYGYTF. The V gene is TRBV4-1, the J gene TRBJ1-2; D gene unclear. The CDR3 runs to 15 residues. CDR1 and CDR2 (germline): MGHRA, YSYEKL. Trimming removed 2 bases at V and 0 bases at J, with 10 bases between.

The V gene is TRBV2, the J gene TRBJ2-7, with D unclear. This CDR3 comprises 12 residues. V shed 1 base and J shed 7 bases, with 8 bases lying between them. Germline CDR1 is SNHLY and CDR2 is FYNNEI. DNA of the CDR3: TGTGCCAGCAGTGAAGTCCCCTCGGAGCAGTACTTC. Translated: CASSEVPSEQYF.

The chain recombines TRBV19 with TRBJ1-3; 7 bases are shared with TRBD1. This CDR3 has 15 residues. The germline CDR1 and CDR2 sequences are LNHDA and SQIVND (reference sequence). Unmatched junction bases numbered 11, after V lost 3 bases and J lost 9 bases. The CDR3 loop reads CASSIPTGALGTIYF. The DNA for the CDR3 is TGTGCCAGTAGTATTCCCACAGGGGCGCTTGGCACCATATATTTT.

The chain is built from TRBV9 and TRBJ1-2; a possible D gene is TRBD1 (6 bases). V was clipped by 0 bases and J by 8 bases, with 14 bases between them. Germline CDR1 reads SGDLS; CDR2 reads YYNGEE. The CDR3 has 14 residues. The CDR3 region is CASSVATGNKGYTF. The CDR3, as DNA: TGTGCCAGCAGCGTAGCTACAGGGAATAAGGGCTACACCTTC.